These 10 T cell receptor beta chains came from one sample sequenced in a study of blood T cell repertoires in COVID-19. Profiling relied on immunoSEQ multiplex PCR, and the TCRdb table lists in-frame clones only, not all of them. The sample records 120,000 or so clones, around 80% being singletons. Sample: peripheral blood. The receptors shown here come from a man between 65 and 85 years old with acute or convalescent COVID-19.

This chain uses TRBV5-4 with TRBJ2-1, with 11 bases lining up with TRBD1. Germline-derived CDR1 and CDR2 are SGHNT and YYREEE (reference sequence). This CDR3 region has 16 residues. J gave up 6 bases and V 4 bases, and 9 bases lay outside the gene matches. The CDR3 spells CASSRWTGGATNEQFF. The CDR3 nucleotides read TGTGCCAGCAGCCGTTGGACAGGGGGCGCCACCAATGAGCAGTTCTTC.

The chain combines TRBV29-1 with TRBJ1-1, with no clear D. V was pared by 4 bases and J by 3 bases, with 12 bases between. The CDR3 covers 13 residues. Per the germline V gene, CDR1 is SQVTM and CDR2 is ANQGSEA. This CDR3 is CSVAGGRDTEAFF. The CDR3 region has the DNA TGCAGCGTTGCAGGCGGGAGGGACACTGAAGCTTTCTTT.

The chain is built from TRBV10-3 and TRBJ1-1; D may be TRBD1 (6 bases). V dropped 6 bases and J dropped 0 bases, with 11 bases sitting between them. The CDR3 runs to 14 residues. Looked up from germline, CDR1 is ENHRY and CDR2 is SYGVKD. The CDR3: CAIRDRFMNTEAFF. Written as DNA, the CDR3 is TGTGCCATCAGGGACAGATTTATGAACACTGAAGCTTTCTTT.

This chain links TRBV5-1 with TRBJ2-3; 8 nucleotides agree with TRBD1. The junction had 9 bases not matched to a gene; V was cut back by 0 bases and J by 3 bases. Germline lookup yields CDR1 SGHRS and CDR2 YFSETQ. The CDR3 sequence is 17 residues long. The CDR3 DNA reads TGCGCCAGCAGCTTGGGGCCTTCCGGACAGGGTACAGATACGCAGTATTTT. Its translation is CASSLGPSGQGTDTQYF.

V usage is TRBV29-1 and J usage is TRBJ2-1; the D gene is possibly TRBD2 (7 bases). The CDR3 length is 13 residues. V was shortened by 6 bases and J by 6 bases, with 15 bases between the two germline ends. The germline CDR1 and CDR2 sequences are SQVTM and ANQGSEA. The DNA for the CDR3 is TGCAGCGTCGGTGGGGGGGCGGGCAATGAGCAGTTCTTC. Its translation is CSVGGGAGNEQFF.

This chain uses TRBV5-4 with TRBJ1-2; TRBD1 agrees at 11 bases. The V segment lost 4 bases and the J segment 5 bases; nucleotides outside the gene matches: 13. From germline, CDR1 is SGHNT and CDR2 YYREEE (reference sequence). The length of the CDR3 is 17 residues. In DNA, the CDR3 is TGTGCCAGCAGCCCGAACCCGGACAGGGGGCGTTCTTATGGCTACACCTTC. It encodes CASSPNPDRGRSYGYTF.

The V gene is TRBV13, the J gene TRBJ1-4, with D possibly being TRBD1 (6 bases). The V end was cut by 0 bases, the J end by 12 bases, with 14 bases between. Germline V gene sequence: CDR1 PRHDT, CDR2 FYEKMQ (reference sequence). The CDR3 is 14 amino acids. The CDR3 protein is CASSLGLGQGQLFF. The DNA for the CDR3 is TGTGCCAGCAGCTTAGGCCTCGGGCAGGGGCAACTGTTTTTT.

CDR3: CASKSRAGTGTNQPQHF. CDR3 in DNA: TGTGCCAGCAAATCGAGAGCCGGGACAGGGACTAATCAGCCCCAGCATTTT. This chain uses TRBV28 with TRBJ1-5; TRBD1 agrees at 9 bases. The CDR3 sequence is 17 residues long. From germline, CDR1 is MDHEN and CDR2 SYDVKM. Losses at the gene ends were 7 bases for V and 4 bases for J; bases not matched to a gene: 14.

Remarks on this clone: An end of the junction does not agree with germline; a read error may underlie this. The chain recombines TRBV3-1 (or the pseudogene TRBV3-2) with TRBJ2-1; 7 positions match TRBD1. CDR3 length: 13 residues. Per the germline V gene, CDR1 is LGHDT and CDR2 is YNNKEL (reference sequence). Here the CDR3 DNA reads TGTGCCAGCAGCCTATCACACAGGGGCGGGCCGCTCTTC. It codes for CASSLSHRGGPLF.

The chain joins TRBV12-3 or TRBV12-4 to TRBJ1-2, with 11 bases matching TRBD1. V was pared by 10 bases and J by 3 bases, with 4 bases of the junction left unmatched. This CDR3 spans 13 amino acids. The CDR3 DNA reads TGTGCCAATGGACAGGGGGCAGACTATGGCTACACCTTC. This sequence encodes CANGQGADYGYTF.